One and the same sample provided the 7 T cell receptor beta chains below, sequenced in a study of shared clonotypes between healthy human individuals. This table comes from immunoSEQ multiplex PCR, and its TCRdb copy is limited to in-frame clones, with some not included. Of over 100,000 clones detected, about 63% appear once; the ten largest clones hold roughly a quarter. The specimen was memory CD8+ T cells sorted from blood. The subset is: CD45RO+ cells pooled with CCR7-negative TemRA cells. These receptors all come from a woman under 40 in good health.

This clone was counted at least ten times. The CDR3 reads CASSVGGNQETQYF. The CDR3 DNA is TGTGCCAGCAGTGTGGGGGGTAACCAAGAGACCCAGTACTTC. This chain uses TRBV25-1 with TRBJ2-5, with a possible D match to TRBD2 (6 bases). Trimming shortened V by 4 bases and J by 0 bases, and 9 bases separated the two germline ends. This CDR3 has 14 residues. Germline values: CDR1 MGHDK, CDR2 SYGVNS. The variable domain in full, with the rest retrieved from reference TRBV25-1 and TRBJ2-5, is EADIYQTPRYLVIGTGKKITLECSQTMGHDKMYWYQQDPGMELHLIHYSYGVNSTEKGDLSSESTVSRIRTEHFPLTLESARPSHTSQYLCASSVGGNQETQYFGPGTRLLVL.

By share of the sample, this clone is medium-sized (0.01 to 0.1%). This chain uses TRBV29-1 with TRBJ2-1; 10 bases fit TRBD2. The ends lost 4 bases at V and 0 bases at J; junction bases unmatched: 6. The CDR3 runs to 16 residues. Germline values: CDR1 SQVTM, CDR2 ANQGSEA. Here the CDR3 reads CSVVTSGLSSYNEQFF. The CDR3, as DNA: TGCAGCGTTGTGACTAGCGGGCTCTCCTCCTACAATGAGCAGTTCTTC.

The chain combines TRBV28 with TRBJ2-5; D is perhaps TRBD1 (6 bases). The J call is uncertain, as TRBJ2-7 better fits the DNA end. CDR1 is MDHEN, CDR2 SYDVKM, per germline. The CDR3 is 14 residues long. In DNA form, the CDR3 reads TGTGCCAGCAGGGACAGAATAGGTGGCTACGAGCAGTACTTC. Its protein is CASRDRIGGYEQYF.

CDR3 sequence (DNA): TGTGCCAGCAGTCCCTTCCCTCTAGCGGGAGAGACAGATACGCAGTATTTT. This sequence encodes CASSPFPLAGETDTQYF. V usage is TRBV27 and J usage is TRBJ2-3; 10 bases are shared with TRBD2. CDR3 length equals 17 residues. The germline CDR1 and CDR2 sequences are MNHEY and SMNVEV (reference sequence). V lost 5 bases to trimming and J lost 3 bases; unmatched junction nucleotides: 11.

This CDR3 reads CASSLWDANYGYTF. CDR3 in DNA: TGTGCCAGCAGTTTATGGGATGCGAACTATGGCTACACCTTC. The chain has TRBV28 and TRBJ1-2; D is uncertain. Germline lookup yields CDR1 MDHEN and CDR2 SYDVKM. This CDR3 region has 14 residues. Trimming took 0 bases from V and 2 from J, leaving 7 bases between them.

A few counts support this clone. The chain couples TRBV2 to TRBJ2-7; perhaps TRBD1 as D (5 bases). Trimming stripped 8 bases from V and 0 bases from J, with 8 bases between. Germline V gives CDR1 SNHLY, CDR2 FYNNEI. The CDR3 has 12 amino acids. CDR3 sequence (DNA): TGTGCCAGCGGGGCTACCTCCTACGAGCAGTACTTC. Translating it yields CASGATSYEQYF.

The genes are TRBV28 and TRBJ1-5, with 7 bases aligning to TRBD1. CDR1 and CDR2 from the germline V gene are MDHEN and SYDVKM. The CDR3 runs to 14 residues. The junction had 6 bases not matched to a gene; V was cut back by 6 bases and J by 4 bases. CDR3 bases: TGTGCCAGCAGATCCGGACAGGAAAATCAGCCCCAGCATTTT. Amino acid sequence: CASRSGQENQPQHF.